Listed below are T cell receptor beta chains from one sample, sequenced in a study of CD8+ T cells in alopecia areata. The table came from immunoSEQ multiplex PCR; TCRdb's copy has only in-frame clones and leaves some out. This sample has 110,000 to 150,000 clones, with roughly 86% found just once. The material sequenced was CD8+ T cells sorted from blood, taken at week 4, from a patient treated with tofacitinib. The origin of the receptors is a human donor with alopecia areata. Each CDR3 is given without its conserved first and last residue. Each record gives: CDR3 protein, J gene, V gene.

ASSSGGDYNEQF | TRBJ2-1 | TRBV19
ASSPDYYHSETQY | TRBJ2-5 | TRBV27
AWSVSGNQPQH | TRBJ1-5 | TRBV30
ASSPRVETQY | TRBJ2-5 | TRBV7-8
ASSELGGASTDTQY | TRBJ2-3 | TRBV6-1
AWSLGGYEQY | TRBJ2-7 | TRBV30
ASSGTLRSYNEQF | TRBJ2-1 | TRBV7-9
AKEDKGLDEGRSYNEQF | TRBJ2-1 | TRBV4-1
ASIPGAALSTDTQY | TRBJ2-3 | TRBV2
AWSVARGAYEQY | TRBJ2-7 | TRBV30
ASSLATEQF | TRBJ2-1 | TRBV11-2
ASSLARTDTQY | TRBJ2-3 | TRBV7-7
ASSAPRGEQY | TRBJ2-7 | TRBV7-9
ASSIPGRNGYT | TRBJ1-2 | TRBV5-6
ASSPASLSYNEQF | TRBJ2-1 | TRBV5-4
ASSPLASSYNEQF | TRBJ2-1 | TRBV11-2
AWSGGIYPQF | TRBJ2-1 | TRBV30
ASSEYRTSGGFETQY | TRBJ2-5 | TRBV25-1
ASSDGTGNYEQY | TRBJ2-7 | TRBV5-1
AWSVVAGDNTGELF | TRBJ2-2 | TRBV30
ASSPWTGRPDTQY | TRBJ2-3 | TRBV5-1
ASSSPGTGGINEQF | TRBJ2-1 | TRBV6-5
ASSPGMGDEQF | TRBJ2-1 | TRBV7-9
ASPPRTSDTETQY | TRBJ2-5 | TRBV23-1